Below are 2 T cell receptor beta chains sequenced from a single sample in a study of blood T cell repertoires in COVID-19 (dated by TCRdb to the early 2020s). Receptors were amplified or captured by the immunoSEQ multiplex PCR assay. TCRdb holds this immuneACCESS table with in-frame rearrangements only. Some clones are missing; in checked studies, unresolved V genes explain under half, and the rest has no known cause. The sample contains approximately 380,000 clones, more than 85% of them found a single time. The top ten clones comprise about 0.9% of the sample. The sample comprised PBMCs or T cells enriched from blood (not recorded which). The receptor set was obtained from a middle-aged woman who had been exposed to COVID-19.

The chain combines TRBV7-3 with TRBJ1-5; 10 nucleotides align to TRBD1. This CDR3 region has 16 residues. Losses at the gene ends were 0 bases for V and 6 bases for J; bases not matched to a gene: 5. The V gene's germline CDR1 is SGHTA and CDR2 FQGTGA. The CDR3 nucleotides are TGTGCCAGCAGCTTAACGGGGACAGGGGTGAGTCAGCCCCAGCATTTT. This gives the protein CASSLTGTGVSQPQHF.

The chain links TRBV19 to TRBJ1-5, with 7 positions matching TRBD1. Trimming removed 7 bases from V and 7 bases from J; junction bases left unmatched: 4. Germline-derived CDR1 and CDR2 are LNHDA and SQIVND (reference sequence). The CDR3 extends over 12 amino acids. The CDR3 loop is CASKGTAQPQHF. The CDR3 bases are TGTGCCAGTAAAGGGACAGCCCAGCCCCAGCATTTT.